The T cell receptor (beta chain) under discussion was sequenced for a study of blood T cells in healthy people across ages (dated by TCRdb to the mid-2010s). Context from the whole study: In model experiments, template switching captured roughly one uniquely barcoded TCR beta cDNA molecule for every two T cells. Using deep sequencing normalized with unique cDNA molecular identifiers, the study measured how TCR beta repertoire diversity changes with age. Donors were grouped into four age groups: young (average approximately 15 years), middle-aged (39), aged (around 66) and long-lived (over 80). To avoid experimental bias, donors of different ages were distributed randomly across sequencing lanes. For two donors (one aged 18 to 29 and one aged 80 or older), the study analyzed two additional independent replicas of 1 million unique cDNA reads from the same blood draw. The investigation overall reported the following: The long-lived group showed more naive CD4+ T cells, fewer expanded clones and increased TCR diversity than the aged group, suggesting age selection. Because donor CMV infection status was unknown, age-related changes in expanded clonotypes were potentially confounded. Conclusive comparison of naive and antigen-experienced compartments was prevented by the profiling of bulk unsorted PBMCs. The percentage of naive T cells measured by flow cytometry correlated strongly with observed TCR beta diversity. Observed TCR beta diversity per million T cells fell roughly linearly with age, and a significant reduction was already apparent by age around 39. Total diversity estimates from one million sequenced T cells were considered lower bounds and underestimates.

This clonotype showed up many times. The target of this receptor is not known. Base qualities are not provided; no much larger clone lies one nucleotide away. The library relied on 5' RACE. This sample was sequenced with an Illumina HiSeq 2500. A second roughly 7 to 12 cycle PCR used a sample-barcoded 5' primer and a J-beta primer mix. A unique molecular identifier was introduced onto each TCR beta cDNA molecule by a template-switch 5' adaptor carrying 12 random nucleotides. At least 2.5 million CDR3-containing paired-end reads were obtained from each sample. All of the RNA was converted into first-strand cDNA using the Mint cDNA synthesis kit, with a TRBC-specific oligonucleotide serving as the primer. Following uracil-DNA glycosylase treatment, all cDNA underwent a first 18-cycle PCR with the universal primers M1SS and BC2_uni_R. Processing in the source paper ran as follows. Normalization of each sample was performed by random selection of 1 million high-quality reads, each carrying a distinct molecular identifier. Instead of being binned into consensus sequences, reads that shared molecular identifiers were thrown out. MiTCR, set to a Q25 quality threshold and the strictest error-elimination algorithm, was used for CDR3 identification, clonotype clustering and error correction. Lower-bound total TCR beta diversity was estimated with a nonparametric unseen species model using Euler transformation. TCRdb trimmed the raw reads at Q25, called clones with MiXCR and kept productive beta chains. Entries that share a CDR3 protein sequence are merged under the most common genes and DNA. What appears here as the V and J calls and clone size reflects TCRdb's work, not the paper's. The sample table shows over 550,000 distinct CDR3 sequences, and 25% to 35% are seen once. The ten largest account for 15% to 19% of the sample.

Including cysteine and phenylalanine, the CDR3 has 14 amino acids. The retained sequence is limited to the CDR3, 42 bases, with the frame set at the first base. As encoded in the germline V gene, CDR1 is SGHRS while CDR2 is YFSETQ. The V and J ends are trimmed by 4 bases and 1 base, leaving 12 bases between them. Donors were 30 to 45 systemically healthy Caucasian individuals from Russia aged roughly 6 to 100 years. Each donor gave about 9.2 milliliters of peripheral blood, drawn into EDTA-treated Vacutainer tubes. Ficoll-Paque density-gradient centrifugation was used to isolate PBMCs, with at least 6.5 million per sample. Total RNA, at least 5 micrograms per sample, was extracted from PBMCs with Trizol reagent. For every donor, flow cytometry on a PBMC aliquot measured the percentage of naive CD45RAhigh/CD27high T cells.

The sequence is built from TRBV5-1 and TRBJ2-7; the D gene lacks a confident call. The sample comprised blood. The TCR comes from a woman of 80 years or more in good health. This receptor carries the CDR3 CASSTNPRSYEQYF. The base sequence is TGCGCCAGCAGCACTAATCCCAGGTCCTACGAGCAGTACTTC.